What follows are 11 T cell receptor beta chains derived from one specimen sequenced in a study of blood T cell repertoires in COVID-19 (dated by TCRdb to the early 2020s). Library generation was performed with the immunoSEQ multiplex PCR assay. TCRdb retrieved this table from immuneACCESS and kept in-frame rearrangements only. Not all clones are present; in checked studies, unresolved V genes account for under half, and no reason is known for the remainder. A total of more than 45,000 clones appear in this sample, 80% to 90% of them only once. The ten top clones hold about 1.5% of the sample. Source material: peripheral blood. These receptors all stem from a man aged 55-75 years with acute or convalescent COVID-19.

J is TRBJ2-2 and V is TRBV6-2 or TRBV6-3; 8 positions agree with TRBD2. Germline loops: CDR1 MNHEY, CDR2 SVGEGT. The CDR3 runs to 15 residues. V shed 1 base and J 3 bases; nucleotides not matched to a gene: 1. The CDR3 sequence is CASSYLREDTGELFF. For the CDR3, the DNA is TGTGCCAGCAGTTACTTGCGGGAGGACACCGGGGAGCTGTTTTTT.

The J gene is TRBJ1-4, the V gene TRBV29-1; 7 bases fit TRBD1. The germline V gene encodes CDR1 SQVTM and CDR2 ANQGSEA. With V trimmed by 3 bases and J by 7 bases, 17 bases remained unmatched. The CDR3 is made up of 17 amino acids. The CDR3 DNA follows: TGCAGCGTTGATAAGGTGACAGGGTGGGCAAGTGGTGAAAAACTGTTTTTT. It codes for CSVDKVTGWASGEKLFF.

V is TRBV2 and J is TRBJ1-1; TRBD1 agrees at 9 bases. The CDR3 is made up of 15 amino acids. Germline V gene lookup returns CDR1 SNHLY and CDR2 FYNNEI. With 4 bases clipped from V and 3 bases from J, the junction kept 6 bases outside the gene matches. Here the CDR3 DNA reads TGTGCCAGCAGTGTGGGACAGGGTTCTTACACTGAAGCTTTCTTT. Amino acids: CASSVGQGSYTEAFF.

This rearrangement joins TRBV11-2 to TRBJ2-3; a weak D match, TRBD1 (6 bases). The CDR3 consists of 17 residues. The germline V gene has CDR1 SGHAT and CDR2 FQNNGV. With 6 bases removed from V and 4 bases from J, the gap between germline ends came to 23 bases. For the CDR3, the DNA is TGTGCCAGCAGAACGTTCAGGGGAATAGGGGTCCCAGATACGCAGTATTTT. Its protein product is CASRTFRGIGVPDTQYF. Full variable domain (rest looked up from reference TRBV11-2 and TRBJ2-3): EAGVAQSPRYKIIEKRQSVAFWCNPISGHATLYWYQQILGQGPKLLIQFQNNGVVDDSQLPKDRFSAERLKGVDSTLKIQPAKLEDSAVYLCASRTFRGIGVPDTQYFGPGTRLTVL.

The rearrangement links TRBV28 to TRBJ2-7; TRBD2 is a possible D gene (6 bases). The CDR3 extends over 15 amino acids. Between the trimmed V and J ends, which lost 6 bases and 2 bases, there was a span of 17 bases. Germline assignment: CDR1 MDHEN and CDR2 SYDVKM. The CDR3 reads CASSPGRNGAYEQYF. CDR3 nucleotide sequence: TGTGCCAGCAGCCCAGGGAGGAATGGGGCCTACGAGCAGTACTTC.

This clone has a handful of counts. V is TRBV6-1 and J is TRBJ2-7; TRBD2 is a possible D gene (6 bases). Germline V lookup: CDR1 MNHNS, CDR2 SASEGT. The CDR3 covers 15 residues. The V end lost 2 bases, the J end lost 2 bases, and 13 bases lay between the germline ends. Here the CDR3 reads CASSEFLAIPYEQYF. The CDR3 DNA is TGTGCCAGCAGTGAATTTCTAGCGATCCCCTACGAGCAGTACTTC.

The CDR3 loop is CASSQKGQYNEKLFF. The CDR3 DNA reads TGTGCCAGCAGCCAGAAAGGACAGTATAATGAAAAACTGTTTTTT. V is TRBV3-1 (or the pseudogene TRBV3-2) and J is TRBJ1-4; D may be TRBD1 (6 bases). Per the germline V gene, CDR1 is LGHDT and CDR2 is YNNKEL (reference sequence). V was cut by 3 bases and J by 4 bases, with 12 bases left in between. This CDR3 spans 15 amino acids.

This chain links TRBV5-1 with TRBJ2-7, with TRBD1 matching over 8 bases. This CDR3 spans 14 amino acids. V shed 4 bases and J 6 bases; nucleotides not matched to a gene: 9. Germline lookup yields CDR1 SGHRS and CDR2 YFSETQ. The CDR3 reads CASSEGQGPGEQYF. For the CDR3, the DNA is TGCGCCAGCAGCGAAGGACAGGGACCTGGCGAGCAGTACTTC.

V is TRBV7-8 and J is TRBJ2-3; D is perhaps TRBD1 (6 bases). The length of the CDR3 is 17 residues. Germline V gives CDR1 SGHVS, CDR2 FQNEAQ. Deletions cut 5 bases from V and 0 bases from J, with 18 bases between. The CDR3 DNA is TGTGCCAGCAGCGAAAGAGCCCCAGGGGCCAGCACAGATACGCAGTATTTT. Protein sequence: CASSERAPGASTDTQYF.

This sequence joins TRBV6-2 or TRBV6-3 and TRBJ1-5; D not certain. In germline, CDR1 is MNHEY, CDR2 SVGEGT. This CDR3 comprises 13 residues. Trimming removed 5 bases from V and 3 bases from J, with 8 bases in between. This chain's CDR3 is CASSPGINQPQHF. CDR3 nucleotides: TGTGCCAGCAGTCCGGGAATCAATCAGCCCCAGCATTTT.

J is TRBJ2-3 and V is TRBV28; 10 bases are a match to TRBD2. Trimming at V came to 4 bases and at J to 3 bases, leaving 10 bases not matched to a gene. The CDR3 is 17 residues long. The germline gives CDR1 MDHEN, CDR2 SYDVKM. CDR3 sequence: CASSWTLASGRTDTQYF. The CDR3 region has the DNA TGTGCCAGCAGTTGGACCCTCGCTAGCGGGAGAACAGATACGCAGTATTTT.